This T cell receptor beta chain originates from a study of T cell responses to AZD1222 COVID-19 vaccine. This CDR3 has 15 amino acids. Germline CDR1 MDHEN, CDR2 SYDVKM. V lost 5 bases and J lost 7, with 18 bases in between. TCRdb keeps only in-frame clones here, not all; method: immunoSEQ multiplex PCR. The table lists 150,000 to 200,000 clones, 70% to 90% of them singletons. This material consisted of peripheral blood, taken on day 0 of AZD1222 vaccination. V and J are TRBV28 and TRBJ1-5; perhaps TRBD1 as D (5 bases). The receptor was isolated from an adult in good health. CDR3 amino acids: CASSTSTGGIQPQHF. The DNA of the CDR3 is TGTGCCAGCAGTACGTCTACGGGGGGGATCCAGCCCCAGCATTTT.